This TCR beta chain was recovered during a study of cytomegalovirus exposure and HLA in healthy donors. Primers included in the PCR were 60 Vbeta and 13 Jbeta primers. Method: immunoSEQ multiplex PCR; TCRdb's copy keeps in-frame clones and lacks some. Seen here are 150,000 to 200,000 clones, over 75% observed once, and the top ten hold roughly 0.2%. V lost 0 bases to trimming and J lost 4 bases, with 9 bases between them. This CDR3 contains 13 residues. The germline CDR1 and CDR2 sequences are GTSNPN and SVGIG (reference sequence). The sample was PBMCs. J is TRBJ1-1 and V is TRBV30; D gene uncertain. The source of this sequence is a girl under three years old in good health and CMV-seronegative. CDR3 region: CAWSVNPSTEAFF. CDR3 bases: TGTGCCTGGAGTGTAAATCCGTCCACTGAAGCTTTCTTT.